Each of the 23 T cell receptor beta chains below was sequenced from the same sample in a study of beta chain features in type 1 diabetes. The investigators reverse transcribed all of the isolated RNA, so they sequenced expressed TCRB transcripts. The table came from immunoSEQ multiplex PCR; TCRdb's copy has only in-frame clones and leaves some out. The data show roughly 300,000 clones, approximately 10% seen once. The study's findings and limits: Among all four CD4+ subsets, Type 1 diabetes patients had TCRB CDR3s that were moderately but significantly shorter.

No antigen has been assigned to these receptors. Sequencing was carried out using central memory CD4+ T cells from blood. These receptors all come from a man aged 25 to 40 with type 1 diabetes.

The table lists this clone with a few counts. For the CDR3, the DNA is TGTGCCAGCAGCCTCTTGTCACAGGGGACGACCGGGGAGCTGTTTTTT. The encoded protein is CASSLLSQGTTGELFF. The chain uses TRBV14 and TRBJ2-2, with 7 bases that match TRBD1. V trimming: 4 bases; J trimming: 5 bases; junction bases outside the gene matches: 10. CDR1 SGHDN and CDR2 FVKESK come from the germline V gene. This CDR3 spans 16 amino acids.

The V and J genes are TRBV7-9 and TRBJ2-3; D is unresolved. V was pared by 1 base and J by 2 bases, with 7 bases between. The CDR3 runs to 14 residues. CDR1 SEHNR and CDR2 FQNEAQ come from the germline V gene (reference sequence). As DNA, the CDR3 is TGTGCCAGCAGCTTAGAGGCAGCCACAGATACGCAGTATTTT. Translating it yields CASSLEAATDTQYF.

The chain links TRBV30 to TRBJ1-1, with TRBD1 as a possible D gene (6 bases). The CDR3 has 13 residues. Germline V CDR1 and CDR2: GTSNPN, SVGIG (reference sequence). With 3 bases removed from V and 5 bases from J, the gap between germline ends came to 13 bases. CDR3 DNA sequence: TGTGCCTGGAGAGACAGGAGCGGGACTGAAGCTTTCTTT. Translating gives CAWRDRSGTEAFF. Full variable domain (rest looked up from reference TRBV30 and TRBJ1-1): SQTIHQWPATLVQPVGSPLSLECTVEGTSNPNLYWYRQAAGRGLQLLFYSVGIGQISSEVPQNLSASRPQDRQFILSSKKLLLSDSGFYLCAWRDRSGTEAFFGQGTRLTVV.

The J gene is TRBJ2-2, the V gene TRBV7-2; maybe TRBD1 (6 bases). CDR3 length: 16 residues. CDR1 and CDR2 (germline): SGHTA, FQGNSA. The V and J ends lost 2 bases and 0 bases respectively, with 10 bases between them. In DNA, the CDR3 is TGTGCCAGCAGCTTATTGACAGGAGCGAACACCGGGGAGCTGTTTTTT. This sequence encodes CASSLLTGANTGELFF.

J is TRBJ1-2 and V is TRBV7-2; D unresolved. V lost 3 bases, J lost 10 bases, and 12 bases lay in between. CDR1 and CDR2 (germline): SGHTA, FQGNSA. The CDR3 consists of 12 residues. In DNA, the CDR3 is TGTGCCAGCAGCTTGGCCGGACGTATCTACACCTTC. This codes for CASSLAGRIYTF.

The V call is TRBV10-3, the J call TRBJ1-1; 7 nucleotides match TRBD1. The germline V gene encodes CDR1 ENHRY and CDR2 SYGVKD. With 2 bases clipped from V and 10 bases from J, the junction kept 7 bases outside the gene matches. This CDR3 contains 13 residues. The CDR3 sequence is CAISELTGEGAFF. CDR3 DNA sequence: TGTGCCATCAGTGAGCTCACAGGGGAAGGAGCTTTCTTT.

This clone came up a few times. This chain links TRBV7-2 with TRBJ2-5; possibly TRBD2 for D (6 bases). CDR3 length equals 13 residues. The V end lost 1 base, the J end lost 5 bases, and 8 bases lay between the germline ends. Germline CDR1 is SGHTA and CDR2 is FQGNSA. As DNA, the CDR3 is TGTGCCAGCAGCTTAGGACTAGTTGAGACCCAGTACTTC. Its translation: CASSLGLVETQYF.

The chain employs TRBV20-1 and TRBJ2-7, with D uncertain. Per the germline V gene, CDR1 is DFQATT and CDR2 is SNEGSKA (reference sequence). V shed 0 bases and J shed 8 bases, with 8 bases lying between them. This CDR3 spans 11 amino acids. The CDR3 DNA follows: TGCAGTGCTAGAGATTTTCCCAAGCAGTACTTC. Its translation is CSARDFPKQYF.

The chain joins TRBV6-5 to TRBJ2-5; 8 bases align to TRBD2. Looked up from germline, CDR1 is MNHEY and CDR2 is SVGAGI. Losses at the gene ends were 2 bases for V and 5 bases for J; bases not matched to a gene: 7. The CDR3 is made up of 15 amino acids. CDR3 nucleotides: TGTGCCAGCAGTTACGGCCTAGCGGGTGGGGAGACCCAGTACTTC. Protein: CASSYGLAGGETQYF.

This chain links TRBV28 with TRBJ2-6; 8 bases map to TRBD1. V was pared by 8 bases and J by 1 base, with 7 bases of the junction left unmatched. Per germline, CDR1 MDHEN and CDR2 SYDVKM. The CDR3 has 16 amino acids. In DNA, the CDR3 is TGTGCCAGCCTCAACGGACAGGGATCTGGGGCCAACGTCCTGACTTTC. This codes for CASLNGQGSGANVLTF.

This clone showed up just a few times. The rearrangement links TRBV10-3 to TRBJ1-2; unclear D gene. This CDR3 has 13 residues. V gave up 10 bases and J gave up 7 bases, with 19 bases separating them. Per germline, CDR1 ENHRY and CDR2 SYGVKD. CDR3: CASGPDPPSGYTF. The DNA for the CDR3 is TGTGCCAGCGGACCTGATCCCCCCTCTGGCTACACCTTC.

This clone was observed many times. The genes are TRBV4-3 and TRBJ1-2; D gene unclear. The CDR3 runs to 13 residues. Germline V gives CDR1 LGHNA, CDR2 YSLEER. The V and J ends lost 0 bases and 8 bases respectively, with 10 bases between them. This CDR3 reads CASSQDWGGGYTF. The CDR3, as DNA: TGCGCCAGCAGCCAAGATTGGGGTGGCGGCTACACCTTC.

In regard to this clone: Other DNA sequences in the same sample also yield this CDR3. The rearrangement links TRBV25-1 to TRBJ2-5; D is undetermined. The CDR3 is 11 residues long. Trimming took 3 bases from V and 3 from J, leaving 2 bases between them. CDR1 is MGHDK and CDR2 is SYGVNS in the germline V gene. CDR3 bases: TGTGCCAGCAGTGAGGAAGAGACCCAGTACTTC. Protein product: CASSEEETQYF.

V is TRBV30 and J is TRBJ1-5, with D unresolved. The CDR3 is 12 amino acids. V was clipped by 0 bases and J by 5 bases, with 5 bases between them. Germline CDR1 is GTSNPN and CDR2 is SVGIG (reference sequence). In DNA form, the CDR3 reads TGTGCCTGGAGTGTTTGGGATCAGCCCCAGCATTTT. Its translation: CAWSVWDQPQHF.

The chain is built from TRBV9 and TRBJ2-3; D could derive from TRBD1 or TRBD2 (5 bases each). The CDR3 spans 17 residues. The germline gives CDR1 SGDLS, CDR2 YYNGEE. Trimming pared 0 bases from V and 7 bases from J, leaving 21 bases between. CDR3 residues: CASSVGQLATPAYTQYF. The CDR3 DNA is TGTGCCAGCAGCGTAGGACAGCTAGCTACACCAGCATATACGCAGTATTTT.

In this sample, this clone turned up a few times. The CDR3 protein is CASSTPAGGTDTQYF. The CDR3 DNA reads as TGTGCCAGCAGTACCCCAGCGGGGGGCACAGATACGCAGTATTTT. The chain recombines TRBV28 with TRBJ2-3; 8 bases match TRBD2. Germline V gene data show CDR1 as MDHEN and CDR2 as SYDVKM. The V and J ends lost 5 bases and 1 base, in that order; junction bases with no gene match: 5. CDR3 length: 15 residues.

The CDR3 DNA follows: TGTGCCAGCAGCTTCCTAGAGAGGACAGGGGGCCATGAGCAGTTCTTC. It encodes CASSFLERTGGHEQFF. V and J are TRBV7-2 and TRBJ2-1, with 11 bases matching TRBD1. Unmatched junction bases numbered 9, after V lost 3 bases and J lost 8 bases. Germline values: CDR1 SGHTA, CDR2 FQGNSA. The CDR3 sequence is 16 residues long. The whole variable domain, filled in from reference TRBV7-2 and TRBJ2-1, reads GAGVSQSPSNKVTEKGKDVELRCDPISGHTALYWYRQSLGQGLEFLIYFQGNSAPDKSGLPSDRFSAERTGGSVSTLTIQRTQQEDSAVYLCASSFLERTGGHEQFFGPGTRLTVL.

This clone has ten or more counts. CDR3 sequence: CASSLDIIGTRANEQFF. CDR3 nucleotide sequence: TGTGCCAGCAGCTTAGATATTATCGGGACTAGGGCCAATGAGCAGTTCTTC. The chain combines TRBV7-2 with TRBJ2-1, with TRBD2 matching 8 bases. J lost 6 bases, V lost 1 base, and 11 bases had no gene match. The CDR3 extends over 17 amino acids. Germline V gene sequence: CDR1 SGHTA, CDR2 FQGNSA.

The sample holds a few counts of this clone. The chain couples TRBV13 to TRBJ2-5, with unresolved D. The CDR3 totals 15 residues. Germline V gene sequence: CDR1 PRHDT, CDR2 FYEKMQ (reference sequence). Trimming shortened V by 1 base and J by 5 bases, and 14 bases separated the two germline ends. In nucleotides, the CDR3 is TGTGCCAGCAGCTTAGCATGGCAGCCCGGCGAGACCCAGTACTTC. The encoded protein is CASSLAWQPGETQYF.

The chain employs TRBV7-2 and TRBJ2-3; no clear D. The V and J ends lost 3 bases and 1 base respectively, with 8 bases between them. There are 14 residues in the CDR3. Germline CDR1 is SGHTA and CDR2 is FQGNSA. The CDR3 region is CASSLQTGTDTQYF. DNA of the CDR3: TGTGCCAGCAGCTTGCAAACGGGCACAGATACGCAGTATTTT.

This chain uses TRBV30 with TRBJ1-4; weak D call: TRBD1 (5 bases). With 1 base removed from V and 5 bases from J, the gap between germline ends came to 14 bases. The germline gives CDR1 GTSNPN, CDR2 SVGIG (reference sequence). The CDR3 runs to 15 residues. The CDR3 nucleotides read TGTGCCTGGAGTGGTGTAGGACAAAGAAATGAAAAACTGTTTTTT. This translates into CAWSGVGQRNEKLFF.

The rearrangement uses TRBV30 and TRBJ2-3; a weak D match, TRBD2 (6 bases). Germline values: CDR1 GTSNPN, CDR2 SVGIG (reference sequence). V was clipped by 2 bases and J by 2 bases, with 17 bases between them. The CDR3 runs to 16 residues. The CDR3: CAWSRDWGSSTDTQYF. CDR3 nucleotides: TGTGCCTGGAGTCGGGACTGGGGTTCATCCACAGATACGCAGTATTTT.

The chain is built from TRBV11-2 and TRBJ2-1; D ambiguous. CDR1 SGHAT and CDR2 FQNNGV come from the germline V gene. V lost 1 base and J lost 6, with 10 bases in between. CDR3 length: 14 residues. The chain's CDR3 is CASSLAQGGNEQFF. CDR3 DNA sequence: TGTGCCAGCAGCTTAGCCCAAGGCGGCAATGAGCAGTTCTTC.